This is a list of T cell receptor beta chains from one sample in a study of identical twins. Using its own MiXCR run on the 5' RACE reads, TCRdb lists one record per CDR3 protein. The sample lists about 470,000 distinct CDR3 sequences, 24% occurring once. This same sample was also taken into another study, of T cells expressing NK-cell markers.

The sequenced sample was CD4+ T cells sorted from blood. These TCRs come from a woman in her late teens or twenties in good health. CDR3s include the opening cysteine and the closing phenylalanine or tryptophan. D genes are given only for firm matches. A clone size is listed for some rows: how often the clone was seen (once, few, many), or a class if it is expanded.

j_call | d_call | v_call | clone_size | cdr3_nt | cdr3_aa
TRBJ2-1 | NA | TRBV20-1 | few | TGCAGTGCTAGAAAAAAATACAATGAGCAGTTCTTC | CSARKKYNEQFF
TRBJ2-3 | TRBD2 | TRBV11-2 | NA | TGTGCCAGCAGCTTAAGACTAGCGGCGGGAGATACGCAGTATTTT | CASSLRLAAGDTQYF
TRBJ2-3 | TRBD1 | TRBV5-4 | NA | TGTGCCAGCAGCTGGGGACAGGACTCCTACACAGATACGCAGTATTTT | CASSWGQDSYTDTQYF
TRBJ2-3 | NA | TRBV5-1 | NA | TGCGCCAGCAGCGGCGGGACTGGGGGGGATACGCAGTATTTT | CASSGGTGGDTQYF
TRBJ2-1 | NA | TRBV9 | NA | TGTGCCAGCAGGGGGGATGAGCAGTTCTTC | CASRGDEQFF
TRBJ2-1 | NA | TRBV19 | NA | TGTGCCAGTAGTATAGGGAGGGCCTACAATGAGCAGTTCTTC | CASSIGRAYNEQFF
TRBJ1-2 | NA | TRBV6-1 | NA | TGTGCCAGCAGTACCAACCCGGACCGGGGCTACACCTTC | CASSTNPDRGYTF
TRBJ2-3 | NA | TRBV5-1 | NA | TGCGCCAGCAGCCAAACTAGTCATGATACGCAGTATTTT | CASSQTSHDTQYF
TRBJ2-3 | NA | TRBV5-1 | NA | TGCGCCAGCAGCCCCCCGGCCCAGGGGGGAGATACGCAGTATTTT | CASSPPAQGGDTQYF
TRBJ2-5 | NA | TRBV5-1 | NA | TGCGCCAGCAGCTTGGGGGAGCAGAAGACCCAGTACTTC | CASSLGEQKTQYF
TRBJ2-2 | TRBD2 | TRBV5-1 | many | TGCGCCAGCAGCCCCCGTTTGGCGGGGGACACCGGGGAGCTGTTTTTT | CASSPRLAGDTGELFF
TRBJ2-2 | NA | TRBV7-7 | few | TGTGCCAGCAGCTTAAACTGGGCGGAGAACACCGGGGAGCTGTTTTTT | CASSLNWAENTGELFF
TRBJ2-7 | NA | TRBV9 | NA | TGTGCCAGCAGCGTAGGGCCGGTAAAGGACGAGCAGTACTTC | CASSVGPVKDEQYF
TRBJ2-7 | NA | TRBV18 | NA | TGTGCCAGCTCACCAAGCCAGGATGTCTACGAGCAGTACTTC | CASSPSQDVYEQYF
TRBJ2-3 | TRBD1 | TRBV9 | NA | TGTGCCAGCAGCGTAGGGGACCCAAAAGGGGGCCATACGCAGTATTTT | CASSVGDPKGGHTQYF
TRBJ2-5 | TRBD1 | TRBV29-1 | few | TGCAGCGTCCGGACAGGGGGCGGAAAGACCCAGTACTTC | CSVRTGGGKTQYF
TRBJ2-5 | TRBD2 | TRBV20-1 | NA | TGCAGTGCTCAGGGACTAGCGGGGGGACGAGAGACCCAGTACTTC | CSAQGLAGGRETQYF
TRBJ2-3 | NA | TRBV7-2 | NA | TGTGCCAGCAGCTTAGCTCCCCAAGCGGCAGATACGCAGTATTTT | CASSLAPQAADTQYF
TRBJ1-1 | NA | TRBV6-1 | many | TGTGCCAGCATGGGGAACACTGAAGCTTTCTTT | CASMGNTEAFF
TRBJ1-5 | TRBD1 | TRBV20-1 | NA | TGCAGTGCTAGCGGGCCAATACAGGGGGCTGCGGGTCAGCCCCAGCATTTT | CSASGPIQGAAGQPQHF
TRBJ2-1 | TRBD2 | TRBV11-2 | NA | TGTGCCAGCAGAACGACTAGCGGGGCTATCGGTGAGCAGTTCTTC | CASRTTSGAIGEQFF
TRBJ2-1 | NA | TRBV29-1 | many | TGCAGCGTTGAGTGGGAGCTCTCCTACAATGAGCAGTTCTTC | CSVEWELSYNEQFF
TRBJ1-2 | NA | TRBV6-1 | few | TGTGCCAGCAGCATCCAAGGGGGTTCGAACTATGGCTACACCTTC | CASSIQGGSNYGYTF
TRBJ2-7 | NA | TRBV10-1 | NA | TGCGCCAGCAGTGAGGCAGGGGCCTACGAGCAGTACTTC | CASSEAGAYEQYF
TRBJ2-1 | TRBD2 | TRBV20-1 | NA | TGCAGTGCTAGCACCGGGACTACCTACAATGAGCAGTTCTTC | CSASTGTTYNEQFF
TRBJ1-3 | NA | TRBV29-1 | NA | TGCAGCGTTGTTACACAGGAGCACGGGAACACCATATATTTT | CSVVTQEHGNTIYF
TRBJ1-1 | TRBD1 | TRBV15 | few | TGTGCCACCAGCAGACTCACAGGGGTTAGCACTGAAGCTTTCTTT | CATSRLTGVSTEAFF
TRBJ1-1 | TRBD1 | TRBV7-2 | NA | TGTGCCAGCAGCCTACTGGGGGACAGGGCATACGGGACTGAAGCTTTCTTT | CASSLLGDRAYGTEAFF
TRBJ2-1 | NA | TRBV12-3/TRBV12-4 | NA | TGTGCCAGCAGCTGGACTGTTAATGAGCAGTTCTTC | CASSWTVNEQFF
TRBJ2-2 | TRBD1 | TRBV12-3/TRBV12-4 | NA | TGTGCCAGCAGTTCTTGGACAGGGGCTACCGGGGAGCTGTTTTTT | CASSSWTGATGELFF
TRBJ2-7 | NA | TRBV9 | NA | TGTGCCAGCAGCAACGGGTTGCGGGACGAGCAGTACTTC | CASSNGLRDEQYF
TRBJ1-2 | NA | TRBV6-1 | once | TGTGCCAGCAGCTCCGACAGGATGAGGGGCTACACCTTC | CASSSDRMRGYTF
TRBJ2-7 | TRBD2 | TRBV20-1 | few | TGCAGTGCCCAAGGACTAGCGGGGGGCTACGAGCAGTACTTC | CSAQGLAGGYEQYF
TRBJ2-1 | NA | TRBV2 | NA | TGTGCCAGCAGTGTTGGGGTGTCCTACAATGAGCAGTTCTTC | CASSVGVSYNEQFF
TRBJ1-5 | NA | TRBV2 | few | TGTGCCAGCACTGCTGAGGCGGGTCAGCCCCAGCATTTT | CASTAEAGQPQHF
TRBJ2-7 | TRBD2 | TRBV5-1 | NA | TGCGCCAGCAGCTTGGTCACTAGCGGTGGGGTCTACGAGCAGTACTTC | CASSLVTSGGVYEQYF
TRBJ2-5 | NA | TRBV29-1 | NA | TGCAGCGTTGAAAGGGGGACAGCGGGAGAGACCCAGTACTTC | CSVERGTAGETQYF
TRBJ1-1 | NA | TRBV29-1 | NA | TGCAGCGTGGACGCCAGGGGGAACACTGAAGCTTTCTTT | CSVDARGNTEAFF
TRBJ2-5 | NA | TRBV15 | few | TGTGCCACCAGCAGTTTTACGGGGAACCCGGGACAAGAGACCCAGTACTTC | CATSSFTGNPGQETQYF
TRBJ2-1 | TRBD2 | TRBV20-1 | NA | TGCAGTGCTAGAGATCTAAAGCGGGGCGGCTCCTACAATGAGCAGTTCTTC | CSARDLKRGGSYNEQFF
TRBJ1-1 | NA | TRBV12-3/TRBV12-4 | few | TGTGCCAGCAGTTTCGGACCCACCGCGGCTTTCTTT | CASSFGPTAAFF
TRBJ2-7 | NA | TRBV10-3 | NA | TGTGCCATCAGTGAGGAGGCCAGGGGCCACGAGCAGTACTTC | CAISEEARGHEQYF
TRBJ2-5 | TRBD1 | TRBV12-3/TRBV12-4 | many | TGTGCCAGCAGCAGCAGGGGGCGTGAAGAGACCCAGTACTTC | CASSSRGREETQYF
TRBJ2-3 | NA | TRBV11-3 | few | TGTGCCAGCAGCTTAGCCCCCGAAGATACGCAGTATTTT | CASSLAPEDTQYF
TRBJ1-3 | TRBD1 | TRBV7-8 | once | TGTGCCAGCAGACGACAGGGCGGGACTGGAAACACCATATATTTT | CASRRQGGTGNTIYF
TRBJ2-3 | NA | TRBV9 | few | TGTGCCAGCAGCGTCTTCGGAGATACGCAGTATTTT | CASSVFGDTQYF
TRBJ2-7 | NA | TRBV10-3 | NA | TGTGCCATCAGCCCAGGCAGCTCCTACGAGCAGTACTTC | CAISPGSSYEQYF
TRBJ2-7 | NA | TRBV4-1 | few | TGCGCCAGCAGCCAAGAAACAGGGCGACGACAGTACTTC | CASSQETGRRQYF
TRBJ1-1 | NA | TRBV15 | few | TGTGCCACCAGCAGAGATCCCAGGGCCGGGGAAGCTTTCTTT | CATSRDPRAGEAFF
TRBJ2-5 | NA | TRBV20-1 | many | TGCAGTGCTAGTTTGGTTGGGGTAGACGGCGCCCAGTACTTC | CSASLVGVDGAQYF
TRBJ1-5 | NA | TRBV6-5 | few | TGTGCCAGCAGTTACTCGGGGTATAGCAATCAGCCCCAGCATTTT | CASSYSGYSNQPQHF
TRBJ2-7 | TRBD2 | TRBV12-3/TRBV12-4 | many | TGTGCCAGCAGTTTTGTGCGGGAGGGCCGCTACGAGCAGTACTTC | CASSFVREGRYEQYF
TRBJ1-2 | NA | TRBV5-1 | NA | TGCGCCAGCAGCTTGGGACAGGCAAATGGCTACACCTTC | CASSLGQANGYTF
TRBJ1-5 | NA | TRBV6-1 | few | TGTGCCAGCAGTCGTCAGGAGTATCAGCCCCAGCATTTT | CASSRQEYQPQHF
TRBJ2-7 | NA | TRBV18 | few | TGTGCCAGCTCACTTGGGCCTTTGCGGGGAACATACGAGCAGTACTTC | CASSLGPLRGTYEQYF